This T cell receptor (beta chain) originates from a study of blood T cell repertoires in COVID-19. As for the study in general: Both acute and convalescent COVID-19 samples were obtained from the United States, Italy and Spain.

Authors' analysis steps: Counts of nucleated cells, estimated from reference gene primer amplification, were obtained. The repertoire was sequenced with immunoSEQ multiplex PCR; TCRdb's copy has only in-frame clones and lacks some. V and J calls and clone size come straight from that table; D and trimming were deduced from the DNA. The table lists approximately 220,000 clones, 84% of them singletons. This clone was found a few times. This CDR3 spans 15 amino acids. Germline V gives CDR1 SGHRS, CDR2 YFSETQ. J was trimmed by 5 bases and V by 2 bases; bases with no gene match: 8. The material sequenced was peripheral blood. This chain connects TRBV5-1 to TRBJ2-7; 9 bases are shared with TRBD1. The TCR originated in a woman in her twenties or thirties who had recovered from COVID-19. The DNA of the CDR3 is TGCGCCAGCAGCTTCCGGGACAGGGAGGTTGACGAGCAGTACTTC. The encoded protein is CASSFRDREVDEQYF.